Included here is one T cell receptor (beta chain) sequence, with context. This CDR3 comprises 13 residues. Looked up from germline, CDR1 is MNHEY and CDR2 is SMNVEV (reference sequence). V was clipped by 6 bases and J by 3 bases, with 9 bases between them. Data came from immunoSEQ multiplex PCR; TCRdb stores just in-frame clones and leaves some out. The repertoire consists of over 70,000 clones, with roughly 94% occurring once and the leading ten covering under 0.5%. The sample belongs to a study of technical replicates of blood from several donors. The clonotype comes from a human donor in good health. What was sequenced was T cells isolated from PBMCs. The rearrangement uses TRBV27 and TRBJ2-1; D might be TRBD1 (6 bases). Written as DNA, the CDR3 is TGTGCCAGCAGGCAGGGGAACTACAATGAGCAGTTCTTC. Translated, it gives CASRQGNYNEQFF.